This T cell receptor (beta chain) was found in a study of Ad26.COV2.S vaccination and SARS-CoV-2 variants. The overall study: Trial arm assignment for the donor was COV1001 Ad26.COV2.S. The authors gave Ad26.COV2.S intramuscularly, either once or twice 56 days apart.

General study results and limits: Vaccine and placebo recipients had similar non-spike TCR breadth.

Looked up from germline, CDR1 is LGHNT and CDR2 is FRNRAP. This CDR3 has 16 amino acids. V was clipped by 0 bases and J by 8 bases; unmatched bases: 11. Clones were read by immunoSEQ multiplex PCR, and TCRdb kept only the in-frame ones, dropping some. The sample shows 300,000 to 400,000 clones, 90% of them seen only once. Described treatment: some 19 received Ad26.COV2.S at low or high dose, single or two shots; about five received placebo; per-sample allocation not given. Material that was analyzed had been drawn on day 63 after the first vaccine or placebo injection. Expressing Wuhan-strain SARS-CoV-2 spike, an Ad26 vector served as the vaccine. In the case of this clone: Its antigen is undetermined.

The clonotype was recovered from a person aged 18-65 years who received the Ad26.COV2.S COVID-19 vaccine or a placebo. The sample in question was peripheral blood, obtained in a trial of Ad26.COV2.S vaccine versus placebo. This sequence joins TRBV12-5 and TRBJ2-3, with 7 nucleotides matching TRBD2. This CDR3 is CASGLVRGREEATQYF. In DNA form, the CDR3 reads TGTGCTAGTGGTTTGGTACGTGGACGGGAGGAGGCTACGCAGTATTTT.